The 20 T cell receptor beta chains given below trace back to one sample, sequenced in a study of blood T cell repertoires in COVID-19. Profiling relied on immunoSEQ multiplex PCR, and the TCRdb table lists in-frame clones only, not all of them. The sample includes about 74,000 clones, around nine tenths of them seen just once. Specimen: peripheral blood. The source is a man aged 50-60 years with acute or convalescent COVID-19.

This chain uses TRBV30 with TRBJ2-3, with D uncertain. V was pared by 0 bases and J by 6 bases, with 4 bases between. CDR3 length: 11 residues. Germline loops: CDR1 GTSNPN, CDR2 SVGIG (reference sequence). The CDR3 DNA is TGTGCCTGGAGTGTACGGGATACGCAGTATTTT. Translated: CAWSVRDTQYF.

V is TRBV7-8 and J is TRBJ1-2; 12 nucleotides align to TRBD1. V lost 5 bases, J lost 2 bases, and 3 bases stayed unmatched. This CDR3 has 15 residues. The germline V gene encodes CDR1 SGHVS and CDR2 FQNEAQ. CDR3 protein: CASSVGQGANYGYTF. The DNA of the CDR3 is TGTGCCAGCAGCGTGGGACAGGGGGCGAACTATGGCTACACCTTC.

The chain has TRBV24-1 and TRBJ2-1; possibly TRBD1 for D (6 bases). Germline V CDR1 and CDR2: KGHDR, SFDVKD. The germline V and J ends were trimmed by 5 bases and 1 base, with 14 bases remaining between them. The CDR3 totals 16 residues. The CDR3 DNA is TGTGCCACCAGTGGTCTTCAGGGGCGATCCTACAATGAGCAGTTCTTC. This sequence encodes CATSGLQGRSYNEQFF.

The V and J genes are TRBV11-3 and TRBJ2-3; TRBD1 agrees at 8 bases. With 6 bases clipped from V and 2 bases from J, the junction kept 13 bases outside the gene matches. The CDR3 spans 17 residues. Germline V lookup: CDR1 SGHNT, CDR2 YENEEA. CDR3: CASRTKNRDRYTDTQYF. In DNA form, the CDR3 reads TGTGCCAGCAGGACGAAGAACCGGGACAGGTACACAGATACGCAGTATTTT.

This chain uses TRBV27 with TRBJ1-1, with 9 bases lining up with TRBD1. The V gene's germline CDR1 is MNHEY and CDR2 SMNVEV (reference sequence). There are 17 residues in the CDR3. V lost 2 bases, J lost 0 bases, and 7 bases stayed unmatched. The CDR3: CASSLLQGTGLNTEAFF. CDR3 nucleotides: TGTGCCAGCAGTTTACTCCAAGGGACAGGGCTGAACACTGAAGCTTTCTTT.

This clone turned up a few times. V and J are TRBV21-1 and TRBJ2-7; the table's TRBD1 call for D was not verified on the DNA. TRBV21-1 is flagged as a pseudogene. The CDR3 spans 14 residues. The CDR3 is CASSKVSAGCEQYV. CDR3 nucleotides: TGTGCCAGCAGCAAAGTGTCGGCAGGGTGCGAGCAGTACGTC.

CDR3 in amino acids: CASSSGLKSGGVPYEQYV. The CDR3 bases are TGTGCCAGCAGCTCGGGCCTCAAAAGCGGGGGGGTCCCCTACGAGCAGTACGTC. This rearrangement joins TRBV5-4 to TRBJ2-7; 10 bases align to TRBD2. The J segment lost 2 bases and the V segment lost 3 bases, leaving 14 bases of the junction unmatched. This CDR3 spans 18 amino acids. Germline V gene lookup returns CDR1 SGHNT and CDR2 YYREEE (reference sequence).

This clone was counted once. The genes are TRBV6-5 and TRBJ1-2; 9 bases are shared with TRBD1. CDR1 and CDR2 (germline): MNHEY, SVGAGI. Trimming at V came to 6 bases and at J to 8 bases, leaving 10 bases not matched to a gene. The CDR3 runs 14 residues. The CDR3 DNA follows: TGTGCCAGCAGGGCCGACAGGGGGGTGAAGGGCTACACCTTC. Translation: CASRADRGVKGYTF.

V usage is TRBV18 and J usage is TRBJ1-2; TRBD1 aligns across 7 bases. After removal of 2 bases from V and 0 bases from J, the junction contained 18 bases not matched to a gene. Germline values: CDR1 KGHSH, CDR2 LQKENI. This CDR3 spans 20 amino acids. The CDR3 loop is CASSPNTPGQWGKANYGYTF. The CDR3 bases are TGTGCCAGCTCACCAAATACTCCGGGACAGTGGGGGAAAGCTAACTATGGCTACACCTTC.

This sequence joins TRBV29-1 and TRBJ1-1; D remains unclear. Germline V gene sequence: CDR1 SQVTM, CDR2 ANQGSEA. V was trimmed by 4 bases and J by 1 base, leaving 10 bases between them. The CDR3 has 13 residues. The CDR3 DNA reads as TGCAGCGTTGTCCGAGGTCCGAACACTGAAGCTTTCTTT. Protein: CSVVRGPNTEAFF.

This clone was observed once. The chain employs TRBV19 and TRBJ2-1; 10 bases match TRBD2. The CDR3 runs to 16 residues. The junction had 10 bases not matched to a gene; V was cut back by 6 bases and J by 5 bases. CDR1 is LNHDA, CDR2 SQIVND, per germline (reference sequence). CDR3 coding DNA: TGTGCCAGTAGACAAGCGGGAGGGCCTATAGACAATGAGCAGTTCTTC. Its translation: CASRQAGGPIDNEQFF.

The CDR3 DNA sequence: TGTGCCATCAGCTCCGGGACAAACTCAAGAGAAAAACTGTTTTTT. It translates to CAISSGTNSREKLFF. J is TRBJ1-4 and V is TRBV10-3, with a tentative D call TRBD1 (6 bases). The germline V gene has CDR1 ENHRY and CDR2 SYGVKD. V lost 6 bases and J lost 8, with 19 bases in between. The CDR3 totals 15 residues.

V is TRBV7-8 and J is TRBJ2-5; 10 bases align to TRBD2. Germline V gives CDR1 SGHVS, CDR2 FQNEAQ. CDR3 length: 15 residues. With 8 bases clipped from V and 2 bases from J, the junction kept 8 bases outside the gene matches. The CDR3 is CASSPFSGGQETQYF. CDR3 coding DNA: TGTGCCAGCTCTCCCTTTAGCGGGGGGCAAGAGACCCAGTACTTC.

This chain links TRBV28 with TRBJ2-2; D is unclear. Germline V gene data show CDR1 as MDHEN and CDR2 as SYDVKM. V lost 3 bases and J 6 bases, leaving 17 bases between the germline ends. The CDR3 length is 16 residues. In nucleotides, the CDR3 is TGTGCCAGCAGTTTCCTGGTGGTGGCTGGTTCCGGGGAGCTGTTTTTT. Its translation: CASSFLVVAGSGELFF.

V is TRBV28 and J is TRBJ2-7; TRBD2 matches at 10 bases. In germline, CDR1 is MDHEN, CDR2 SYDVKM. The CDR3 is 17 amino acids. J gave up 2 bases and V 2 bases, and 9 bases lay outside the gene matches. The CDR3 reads CASSLASGRAKTYEQYF. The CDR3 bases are TGTGCCAGCAGTTTAGCCAGCGGGAGGGCCAAAACCTACGAGCAGTACTTC.

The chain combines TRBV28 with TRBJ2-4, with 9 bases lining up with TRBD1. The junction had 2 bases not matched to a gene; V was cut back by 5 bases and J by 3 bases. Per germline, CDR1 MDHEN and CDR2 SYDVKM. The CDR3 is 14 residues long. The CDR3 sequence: CASSRTGDKNIQYF. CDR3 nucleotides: TGTGCCAGCAGTAGGACAGGGGACAAAAACATTCAGTACTTC.

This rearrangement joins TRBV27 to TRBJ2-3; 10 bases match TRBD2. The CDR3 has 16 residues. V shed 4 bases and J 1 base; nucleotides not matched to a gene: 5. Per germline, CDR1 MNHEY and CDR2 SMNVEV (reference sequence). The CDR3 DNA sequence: TGTGCCAGCAGTTCGCCTAGCGGGAGTGGCACAGATACGCAGTATTTT. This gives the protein CASSSPSGSGTDTQYF.

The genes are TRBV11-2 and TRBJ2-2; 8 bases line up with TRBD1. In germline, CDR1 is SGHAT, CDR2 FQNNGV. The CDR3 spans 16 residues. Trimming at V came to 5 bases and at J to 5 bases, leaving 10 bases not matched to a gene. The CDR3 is CASSVLGQGATGELFF. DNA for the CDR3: TGTGCCAGCAGCGTATTGGGGCAGGGGGCTACCGGGGAGCTGTTTTTT.

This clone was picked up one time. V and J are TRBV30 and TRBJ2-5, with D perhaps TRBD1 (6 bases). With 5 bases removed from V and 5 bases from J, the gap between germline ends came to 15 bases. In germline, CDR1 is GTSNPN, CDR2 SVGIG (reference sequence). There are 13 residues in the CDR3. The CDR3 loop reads CAWAVGGMETQYF. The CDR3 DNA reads TGTGCCTGGGCAGTAGGGGGAATGGAGACCCAGTACTTC.

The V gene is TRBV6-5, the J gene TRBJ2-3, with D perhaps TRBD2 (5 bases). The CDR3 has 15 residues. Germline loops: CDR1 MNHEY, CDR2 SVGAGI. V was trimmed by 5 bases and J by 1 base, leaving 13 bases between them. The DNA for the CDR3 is TGTGCCAGCAGTCTGCGGGTTATAGGCACAGATACGCAGTATTTT. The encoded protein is CASSLRVIGTDTQYF.